This T cell receptor (beta chain) was retrieved from a study of blood T cell repertoires in COVID-19. Study-wide context: The United States, Italy and Spain supplied acute and convalescent COVID-19 samples. T cells, B-cell-depleted T cells, or PBMCs provided the cDNA or gDNA that served as material.

Authors' data handling: Amplified reference gene primers provided the basis for estimating nucleated cell counts. The method was immunoSEQ multiplex PCR; TCRdb's version includes in-frame clones alone and lacks a portion of them. V and J calls and clone size follow that table, whereas D and trimming were derived from the DNA. The sample lists 110,000 to 150,000 clones; roughly 85% were seen once. The receptor comes from a man in his fifties or sixties with acute or convalescent COVID-19. The specimen sequenced was peripheral blood.

CDR3 sequence (DNA): TGTGCCAGCAGCTTGGACAAAAACGAGCAGTACTTC. Translation gives CASSLDKNEQYF. The chain joins TRBV11-2 to TRBJ2-7, with D maybe TRBD1 (5 bases). The germline V gene has CDR1 SGHAT and CDR2 FQNNGV. The CDR3 contains 12 residues. The V end lost 3 bases, the J end lost 5 bases, and 8 bases lay between the germline ends.